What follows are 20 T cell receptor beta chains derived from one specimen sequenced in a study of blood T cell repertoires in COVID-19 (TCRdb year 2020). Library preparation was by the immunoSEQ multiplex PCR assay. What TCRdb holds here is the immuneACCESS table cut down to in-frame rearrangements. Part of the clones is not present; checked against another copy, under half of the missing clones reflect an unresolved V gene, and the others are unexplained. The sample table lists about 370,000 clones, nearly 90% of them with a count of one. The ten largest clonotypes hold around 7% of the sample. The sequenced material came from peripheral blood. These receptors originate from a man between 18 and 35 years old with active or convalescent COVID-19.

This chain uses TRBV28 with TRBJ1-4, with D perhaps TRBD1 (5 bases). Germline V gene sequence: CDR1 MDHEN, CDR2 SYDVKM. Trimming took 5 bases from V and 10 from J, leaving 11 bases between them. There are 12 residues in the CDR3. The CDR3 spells CASSSDSPKLFF. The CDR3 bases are TGTGCCAGCAGTAGCGACAGTCCAAAACTGTTTTTT.

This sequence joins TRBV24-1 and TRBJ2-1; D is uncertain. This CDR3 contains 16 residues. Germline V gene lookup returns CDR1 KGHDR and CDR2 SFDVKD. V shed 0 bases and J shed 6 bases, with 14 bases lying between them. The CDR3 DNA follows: TGTGCCACCAGTGATTTGGCTAGTCTGGTGATCAATGAGCAGTTCTTC. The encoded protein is CATSDLASLVINEQFF.

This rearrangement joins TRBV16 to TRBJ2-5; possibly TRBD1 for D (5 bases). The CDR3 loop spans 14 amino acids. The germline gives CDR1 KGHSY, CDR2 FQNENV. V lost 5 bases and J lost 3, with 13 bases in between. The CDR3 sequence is CASSEISREETQYF. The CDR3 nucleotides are TGTGCCAGCAGCGAGATTAGCAGGGAAGAGACCCAGTACTTC.

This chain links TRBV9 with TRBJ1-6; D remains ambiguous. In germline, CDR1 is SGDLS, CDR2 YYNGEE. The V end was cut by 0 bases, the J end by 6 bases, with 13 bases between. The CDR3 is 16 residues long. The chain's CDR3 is CASSVGGPRINSPLHF. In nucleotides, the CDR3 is TGTGCCAGCAGCGTAGGCGGGCCTCGGATTAATTCACCCCTCCACTTT.

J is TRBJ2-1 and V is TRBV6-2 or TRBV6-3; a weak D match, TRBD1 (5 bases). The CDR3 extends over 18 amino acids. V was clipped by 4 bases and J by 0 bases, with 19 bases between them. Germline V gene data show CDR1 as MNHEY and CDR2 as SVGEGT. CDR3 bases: TGTGCCAGCAGTTTCTTAAGTGCAGGGATTCGCTCCTACAATGAGCAGTTCTTC. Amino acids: CASSFLSAGIRSYNEQFF.

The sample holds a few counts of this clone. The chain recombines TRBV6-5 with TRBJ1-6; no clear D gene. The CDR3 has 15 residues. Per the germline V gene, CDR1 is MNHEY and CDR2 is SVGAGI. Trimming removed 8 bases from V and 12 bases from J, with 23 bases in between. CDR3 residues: CASGRQALLSGPLHF. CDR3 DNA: TGTGCCAGCGGCCGGCAGGCACTCCTCAGTGGACCCCTCCACTTT.

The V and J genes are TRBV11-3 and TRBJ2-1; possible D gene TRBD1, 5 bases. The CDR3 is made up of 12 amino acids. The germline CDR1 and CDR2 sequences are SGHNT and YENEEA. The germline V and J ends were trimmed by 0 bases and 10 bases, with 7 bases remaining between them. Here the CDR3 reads CASSLESGEQFF. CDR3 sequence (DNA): TGTGCCAGCAGCTTAGAGTCAGGGGAGCAGTTCTTC. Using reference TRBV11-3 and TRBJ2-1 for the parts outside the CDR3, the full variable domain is EAGVVQSPRYKIIEKKQPVAFWCNPISGHNTLYWYLQNLGQGPELLIRYENEEAVDDSQLPKDRFSAERLKGVDSTLKIQPAELGDSAVYLCASSLESGEQFFGPGTRLTVL.

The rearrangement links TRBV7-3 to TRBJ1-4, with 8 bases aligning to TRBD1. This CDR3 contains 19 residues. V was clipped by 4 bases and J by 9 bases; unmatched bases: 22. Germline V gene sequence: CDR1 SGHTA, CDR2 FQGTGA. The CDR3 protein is CASSSLDRVGGQEGKKLFF. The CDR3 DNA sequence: TGTGCCAGCAGCTCGCTGGACAGGGTAGGGGGACAAGAAGGAAAAAAACTGTTTTTT.

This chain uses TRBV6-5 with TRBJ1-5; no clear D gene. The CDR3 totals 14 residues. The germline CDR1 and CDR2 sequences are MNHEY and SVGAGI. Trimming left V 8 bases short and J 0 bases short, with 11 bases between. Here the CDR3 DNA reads TGTGCCAGCGGAACCGCGGCTAGCAATCAGCCCCAGCATTTT. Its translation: CASGTAASNQPQHF.

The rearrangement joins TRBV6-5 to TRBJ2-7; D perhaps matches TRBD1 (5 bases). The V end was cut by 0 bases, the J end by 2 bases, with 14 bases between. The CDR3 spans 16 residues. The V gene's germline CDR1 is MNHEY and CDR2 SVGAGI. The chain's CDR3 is CASSYSYQGTTYEQYF. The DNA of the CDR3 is TGTGCCAGCAGTTACTCTTATCAGGGCACGACCTACGAGCAGTACTTC.

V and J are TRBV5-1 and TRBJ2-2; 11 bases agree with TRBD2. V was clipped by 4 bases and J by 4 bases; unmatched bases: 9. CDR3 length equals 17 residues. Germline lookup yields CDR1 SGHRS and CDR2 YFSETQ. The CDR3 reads CASSDDSGRAVTGELFF. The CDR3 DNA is TGCGCCAGCAGCGACGATAGCGGGAGGGCCGTCACCGGGGAGCTGTTTTTT.

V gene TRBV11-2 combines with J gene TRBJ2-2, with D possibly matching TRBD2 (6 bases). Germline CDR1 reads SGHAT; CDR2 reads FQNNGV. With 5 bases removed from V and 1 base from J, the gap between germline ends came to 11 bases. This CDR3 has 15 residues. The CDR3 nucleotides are TGTGCCAGCAGCGATGGAGCGGGGAACACCGGGGAGCTGTTTTTT. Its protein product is CASSDGAGNTGELFF.

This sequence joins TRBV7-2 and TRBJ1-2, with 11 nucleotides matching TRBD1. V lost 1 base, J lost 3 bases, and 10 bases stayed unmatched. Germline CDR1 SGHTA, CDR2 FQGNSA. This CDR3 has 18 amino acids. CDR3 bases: TGTGCCAGCAGCTTAGAAGCTATCCCGGGACAGGGGGACTATGGCTACACCTTC. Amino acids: CASSLEAIPGQGDYGYTF.

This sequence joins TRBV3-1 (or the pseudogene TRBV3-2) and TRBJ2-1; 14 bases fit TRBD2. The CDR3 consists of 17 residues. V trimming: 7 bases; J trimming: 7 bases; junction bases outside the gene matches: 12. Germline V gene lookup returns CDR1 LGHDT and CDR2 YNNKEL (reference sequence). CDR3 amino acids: CASIPSPTSGGANEQFF. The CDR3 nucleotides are TGTGCCAGCATACCTTCCCCGACTAGCGGGGGGGCAAATGAGCAGTTCTTC.

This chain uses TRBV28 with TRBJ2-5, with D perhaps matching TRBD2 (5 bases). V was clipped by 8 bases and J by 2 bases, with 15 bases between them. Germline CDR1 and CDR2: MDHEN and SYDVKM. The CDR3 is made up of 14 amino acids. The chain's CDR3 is CASRPGGPQETQYF. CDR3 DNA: TGTGCCAGCCGGCCCGGCGGGCCTCAAGAGACCCAGTACTTC.

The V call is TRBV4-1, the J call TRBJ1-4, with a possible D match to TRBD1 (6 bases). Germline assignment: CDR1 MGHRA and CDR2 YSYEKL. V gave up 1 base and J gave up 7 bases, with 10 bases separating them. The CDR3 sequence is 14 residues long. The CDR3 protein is CASSQAGHLEKLFF. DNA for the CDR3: TGCGCCAGCAGCCAAGCGGGACATCTTGAAAAACTGTTTTTT.

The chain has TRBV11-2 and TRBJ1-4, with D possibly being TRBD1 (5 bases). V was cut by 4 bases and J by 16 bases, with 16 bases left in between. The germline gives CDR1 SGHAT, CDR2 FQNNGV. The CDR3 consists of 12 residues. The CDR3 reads CASSYSRTMPFF. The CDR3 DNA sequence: TGTGCCAGCAGCTATAGTAGGACAATGCCGTTTTTT.

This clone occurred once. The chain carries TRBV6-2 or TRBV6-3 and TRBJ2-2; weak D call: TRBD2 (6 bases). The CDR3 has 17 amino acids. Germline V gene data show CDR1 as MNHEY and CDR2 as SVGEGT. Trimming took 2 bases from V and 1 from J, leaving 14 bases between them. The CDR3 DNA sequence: TGTGCCAGCAGTTACCCCGGTGGACTAAGGAACACCGGGGAGCTGTTTTTT. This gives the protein CASSYPGGLRNTGELFF.

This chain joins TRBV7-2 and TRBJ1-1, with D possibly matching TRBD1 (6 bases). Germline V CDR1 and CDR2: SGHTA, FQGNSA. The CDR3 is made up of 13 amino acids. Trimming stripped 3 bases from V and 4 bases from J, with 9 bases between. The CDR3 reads CASSFPRGTEAFF. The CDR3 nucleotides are TGTGCCAGCAGCTTTCCCAGGGGCACTGAAGCTTTCTTT.

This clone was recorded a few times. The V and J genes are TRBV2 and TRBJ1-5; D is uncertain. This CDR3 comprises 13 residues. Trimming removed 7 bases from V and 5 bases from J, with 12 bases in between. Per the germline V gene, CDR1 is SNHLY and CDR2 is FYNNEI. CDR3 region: CASTLEGHQPQHF. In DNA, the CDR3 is TGTGCCAGCACTCTGGAGGGCCATCAGCCCCAGCATTTT.